This is a list of T cell receptor beta chains from one sample in a study of blood T cell repertoires in COVID-19. Measured with immunoSEQ multiplex PCR; TCRdb has only the in-frame clones, and not every one. Of fewer than 300,000 clones in the sample, around 83% were seen once. Sequencing was done on a sample of peripheral blood. The receptor source for this set is an elderly man with acute or convalescent COVID-19. The CDR3 runs from the conserved cysteine through the conserved F or W. The order of the fields is CDR3 length, clone size, J gene, V gene, D gene, CDR3 protein, CDR3 DNA. A D gene is named only where the DNA matches it firmly. Expanded clones get a size class; other rows say once, few or many, or leave the size out.

>17|-|TRBJ2-6|TRBV10-1|TRBD1
CASSEGQGSHGANVLTF
TGCGCCAGCAGTGAGGGACAGGGGAGCCATGGGGCCAACGTCCTGACTTTC
>13|-|TRBJ2-1|TRBV6-5|-
CASRDFPYNEQFF
TGTGCCAGCCGGGACTTTCCCTACAATGAGCAGTTCTTC
>18|-|TRBJ1-1|TRBV7-2|TRBD1
CASSTHSGTVIMNTEAFF
TGTGCCAGCAGCACGCACTCCGGGACAGTGATCATGAACACTGAAGCTTTCTTT
>13|-|TRBJ2-2|TRBV5-1|-
CASRTTNTGELFF
TGCGCCAGCAGGACTACCAACACCGGGGAGCTGTTTTTT
>14|-|TRBJ2-5|TRBV3-1/TRBV3-2|-
CASSIRTTQETQYF
TGTGCCAGCAGCATACGGACTACCCAAGAGACCCAGTACTTC
>13|-|TRBJ2-7|TRBV27|TRBD1
CASRSGQGGEQYF
TGTGCCAGCAGGTCGGGACAGGGAGGCGAGCAGTACTTC
>13|-|TRBJ2-3|TRBV9|TRBD2
CASSRGGTDTQYF
TGTGCCAGCAGTCGGGGGGGCACAGATACGCAGTATTTT
>16|-|TRBJ2-3|TRBV7-2|TRBD2
CASSLISSGGTDTQYF
TGTGCCAGCAGCTTAATATCTAGCGGGGGGACAGATACGCAGTATTTT
>15|-|TRBJ2-3|TRBV6-1|TRBD2
CASSVASGYTDTQYF
TGTGCCAGCAGTGTAGCTAGCGGTTACACAGATACGCAGTATTTT
>16|-|TRBJ2-5|TRBV5-1|TRBD1
CASSQRTGGPQETQYF
TGCGCCAGCAGCCAACGGACAGGGGGACCGCAAGAGACCCAGTACTTC
>14|once|TRBJ2-7|TRBV11-1|TRBD1
CASSFPGQVIEQYF
TGTGCCAGCAGCTTTCCGGGACAGGTGATCGAGCAGTACTTC
>14|-|TRBJ2-7|TRBV5-4|TRBD2
CASSLELAGREQYF
TGTGCCAGCAGCTTAGAACTAGCGGGACGCGAGCAGTACTTC
>18|-|TRBJ2-2|TRBV24-1|-
CATSDLPAGYANTGELFF
TGTGCCACCAGTGATTTACCCGCCGGTTACGCGAACACCGGGGAGCTGTTTTTT
>12|once|TRBJ2-1|TRBV30|-
CAWSVRWQGGFF
TGTGCCTGGAGTGTAAGGTGGCAGGGAGGTTTCTTC
>15|-|TRBJ1-6|TRBV3-1/TRBV3-2|TRBD1
CASSQTGSSNSPLHF
TGTGCCAGCAGCCAGACAGGGAGCTCTAATTCACCCCTCCACTTT
>15|once|TRBJ2-7|TRBV18|TRBD1
CASSPLGQGTYEQYF
TGTGCCAGCTCACCGTTGGGACAGGGTACCTACGAGCAGTACTTC
>16|-|TRBJ2-3|TRBV7-6|-
CASSLFTVSSTDTQYF
TGTGCCAGCAGCTTATTTACAGTTAGTAGCACAGATACGCAGTATTTT
>15|-|TRBJ1-2|TRBV3-1/TRBV3-2|TRBD1
CASSQADTGAGGYTF
TGTGCCAGCAGCCAAGCTGACACAGGGGCGGGAGGCTACACCTTC
>13|-|TRBJ2-1|TRBV2|-
CASELAAGLLQFF
TGTGCCAGCGAACTCGCGGCAGGGCTGTTGCAGTTCTTC
>13|-|TRBJ2-1|TRBV11-3|TRBD1
CASSSTGGNEQFF
TGTGCCAGCAGTTCGACAGGGGGCAATGAGCAGTTCTTC
>15|-|TRBJ2-7|TRBV7-8|-
CASSSTNLPLYEQYF
TGTGCCAGCAGCTCAACGAACCTACCTCTTTACGAGCAGTACTTC
>15|-|TRBJ1-2|TRBV30|-
CAWSPWTQGSGGYTF
TGTGCCTGGAGTCCCTGGACGCAGGGTTCCGGGGGCTACACCTTC
>15|once|TRBJ2-7|TRBV27|TRBD2
CASSLYPGGSYEQYF
TGTGCCAGCAGTTTATATCCGGGAGGATCCTACGAGCAGTACTTC
>16|-|TRBJ1-1|TRBV5-1|-
CASSAGVGFMNTEAFF
TGCGCCAGCAGCGCTGGCGTCGGGTTTATGAACACTGAAGCTTTCTTT
>15|-|TRBJ1-1|TRBV4-1|-
CASSQELRVISEAFF
TGCGCCAGCAGCCAAGAGCTCAGGGTAATTTCTGAAGCTTTCTTT
>15|-|TRBJ1-1|TRBV25-1|-
CASSEQGRGNTEAFF
TGTGCCAGCAGTGAACAGGGGAGGGGAAACACTGAAGCTTTCTTT
>14|-|TRBJ2-1|TRBV2|-
CASGSSSGVNEQFF
TGTGCCAGCGGAAGCTCTTCAGGGGTCAATGAGCAGTTCTTC
>16|-|TRBJ2-5|TRBV5-4|TRBD2
CASSFGLAVYQETQYF
TGTGCCAGCAGCTTCGGGCTAGCGGTCTACCAAGAGACCCAGTACTTC
>13|few|TRBJ2-1|TRBV6-5|-
CASAGSSYNEQFF
TGTGCCAGTGCGGGGAGCTCCTACAATGAGCAGTTCTTC
>14|-|TRBJ2-5|TRBV19|TRBD2
CASSSSGFQETQYF
TGTGCCAGTAGTTCTAGCGGCTTCCAAGAGACCCAGTACTTC
>15|-|TRBJ2-7|TRBV5-1|-
CASSPQAGPSYEQYF
TGCGCCAGCAGCCCGCAAGCGGGTCCCTCCTACGAGCAGTACTTC
>17|-|TRBJ2-1|TRBV3-1/TRBV3-2|TRBD2
CASSFRTSRPSGNEQFF
TGTGCCAGCAGCTTCCGGACTAGTCGGCCGTCGGGGAATGAGCAGTTCTTC
>14|-|TRBJ2-1|TRBV6-1|TRBD2
CASSETSGGDEQFF
TGTGCCAGCAGTGAGACTAGCGGGGGCGATGAGCAGTTCTTC
>19|few|TRBJ1-1|TRBV5-4|TRBD1
CASSSAVGTAGSVNTEAFF
TGTGCCAGCAGCTCGGCCGTTGGGACAGCCGGGTCAGTGAACACTGAAGCTTTCTTT
>15|-|TRBJ1-5|TRBV6-5|-
CASSFPTDLYQPQHF
TGTGCCAGCAGTTTCCCGACAGATTTATATCAGCCCCAGCATTTT
>13|once|TRBJ2-3|TRBV6-5|-
CASQRVNRDTQYF
TGTGCCAGCCAGCGGGTGAATCGAGATACGCAGTATTTT
>13|-|TRBJ2-3|TRBV28|-
CASSLAITDTQYF
TGTGCCAGCAGTTTAGCGATCACAGATACGCAGTATTTT
>13|-|TRBJ2-5|TRBV10-3|TRBD2
CAIRREGLETQYF
TGTGCCATCAGGCGGGAGGGATTGGAGACCCAGTACTTC
>16|-|TRBJ2-2|TRBV29-1|TRBD2
CSARTSGRVNTGELFF
TGCAGCGCCCGGACTAGCGGGAGAGTGAACACCGGGGAGCTGTTTTTT
>13|-|TRBJ1-1|TRBV27|-
CASSLQGSTEAFF
TGTGCCAGCAGTTTACAGGGGAGCACTGAAGCTTTCTTT
>13|once|TRBJ2-7|TRBV6-5|TRBD1
CASSWDRAYEQYF
TGTGCCAGCAGTTGGGACAGGGCCTACGAGCAGTACTTC
>14|-|TRBJ2-7|TRBV5-4|TRBD2
CASSLERGNYEQYF
TGTGCCAGCAGCTTGGAGCGGGGGAACTACGAGCAGTACTTC
>16|-|TRBJ1-1|TRBV27|TRBD1
CASSLSLTGGLTEAFF
TGTGCCAGCAGTTTATCCCTGACAGGGGGCCTCACTGAAGCTTTCTTT